This T cell receptor beta chain was obtained from a study of cytotoxic CD8 clonotypes in ibrutinib-treated CLL. Looking at the study overall: The response samples were taken once patients had been treated for a median of roughly 12 months, range 6 to 36.

Profiled with immunoSEQ multiplex PCR; TCRdb holds only in-frame clones, not every one. The sample shows fewer than 400,000 clones, 60% to 80% of them seen only once. From cryopreserved PBMCs came about 2.1 micrograms of genomic DNA used for TCR beta libraries. Whole-study results and caveats: Clonality increased at ibrutinib response, then returned toward baseline at progression. Clonality at baseline surpassed age-matched healthy donors and tracked circulating CD8+ T-cell counts.

With regard to this clone: Antigen: not known.

This CDR3 is built from 14 residues. Per germline, CDR1 SGHDT and CDR2 YYEEEE. V was pared by 0 bases and J by 0 bases, with 7 bases between. The source was PBMCs, collected after 36 months of ibrutinib treatment. The chain has TRBV5-6 and TRBJ2-7; no clear D gene. The receptor was isolated from a human donor with chronic lymphocytic leukemia. The CDR3 region is CASSLAHYSYEQYF. CDR3 DNA: TGTGCCAGCAGCTTGGCTCACTACTCCTACGAGCAGTACTTC. Looking up the rest from reference TRBV5-6 and TRBJ2-7 gives the full variable domain: DAGVTQSPTHLIKTRGQQVTLRCSPKSGHDTVSWYQQALGQGPQFIFQYYEEEERQRGNFPDRFSGHQFPNYSSELNVNALLLGDSALYLCASSLAHYSYEQYFGPGTRLTVT.